This T cell receptor (beta chain) was documented in a study of OX40 agonist ivuxolimab in advanced cancers. Across the study: Patients treated during dose escalation were battling hepatocellular carcinoma, melanoma, renal cell or head and neck cancer. Partial responses were observed in three patients, of whom one had hepatocellular carcinoma and two had cutaneous melanoma.

The ends lost 0 bases at V and 4 bases at J; junction bases unmatched: 4. This CDR3 is built from 15 residues. Per the germline V gene, CDR1 is SGDLS and CDR2 is YYNGEE. Study-wide points: Doses of 0.1 to 3.0 mg/kg were accompanied by clonal expansion of CD4+ and CD8+ blood T cells by week 6.

The table came from immunoSEQ multiplex PCR; TCRdb's copy has only in-frame clones and leaves some out. The sample consists of 40,000 to 60,000 clones, around 81% of them appearing once. Remarks on this clone: Antigen specificity is unknown.

The sampling schedule covered blood at baseline, cycle 4 day 1, and cycle 7 day 1. The sample consisted of CD4+ or CD8+ T cells sorted from blood, taken in a trial of the OX40 agonist ivuxolimab. This rearrangement joins TRBV9 to TRBJ2-3; TRBD2 agrees at 8 bases. The sequence was obtained from an adult with an advanced solid tumor such as melanoma, head and neck, liver or kidney cancer. CDR3 sequence: CASSVASRGADTQYF. The CDR3 DNA is TGTGCCAGCAGCGTAGCGTCGCGGGGGGCAGATACGCAGTATTTT.